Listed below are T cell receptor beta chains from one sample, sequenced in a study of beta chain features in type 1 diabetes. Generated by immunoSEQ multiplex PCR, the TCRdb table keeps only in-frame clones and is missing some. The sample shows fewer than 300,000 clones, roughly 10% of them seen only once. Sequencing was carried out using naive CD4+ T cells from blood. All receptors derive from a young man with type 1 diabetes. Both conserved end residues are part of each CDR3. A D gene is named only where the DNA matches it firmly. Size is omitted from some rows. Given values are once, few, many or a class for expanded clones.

CDR3 DNA: TGTGCCAGTAGTATACACACCTCTGGGGCCAACGTCCTGACTTTC
CDR3 protein: CASSIHTSGANVLTF
CDR3 length: 15
V gene: TRBV19
clone size: few
D gene: NA
J gene: TRBJ2-6

CDR3 DNA: TGTGCCAGCAGCTACGACCGGGATGAGCAGTTCTTC
CDR3 protein: CASSYDRDEQFF
CDR3 length: 12
V gene: TRBV11-2
clone size: few
D gene: NA
J gene: TRBJ2-1

CDR3 DNA: TGTGCCAGCAGTTACTCGTCTGGGACAGGGAATTCACCCCTCCACTTT
CDR3 protein: CASSYSSGTGNSPLHF
CDR3 length: 16
V gene: TRBV6-5
clone size: NA
D gene: TRBD1
J gene: TRBJ1-6

CDR3 DNA: TGTGCCACCCGTGGCGGGGGCGCGGAAAACATTCAGTACTTC
CDR3 protein: CATRGGGAENIQYF
CDR3 length: 14
V gene: TRBV19
clone size: few
D gene: NA
J gene: TRBJ2-4

CDR3 DNA: TGTGCTAGTGGTATACAGGCCTACGAGCAGTACTTC
CDR3 protein: CASGIQAYEQYF
CDR3 length: 12
V gene: TRBV12-5
clone size: NA
D gene: NA
J gene: TRBJ2-7

CDR3 DNA: TGTGCCAGCAGCTTAGGGCCTAGCGGGATTTACAATGAGCAGTTCTTC
CDR3 protein: CASSLGPSGIYNEQFF
CDR3 length: 16
V gene: TRBV7-2
clone size: NA
D gene: TRBD2
J gene: TRBJ2-1

CDR3 DNA: TGTGCCAGCAGCTTAAATTCCGGATCTCGAGGCTATGGCTACACCTTC
CDR3 protein: CASSLNSGSRGYGYTF
CDR3 length: 16
V gene: TRBV7-3
clone size: few
D gene: NA
J gene: TRBJ1-2

CDR3 DNA: TGTGCCAGCAGTTTCCGGGACAGGGGGCGTATTACCGGGGAGCTGTTTTTT
CDR3 protein: CASSFRDRGRITGELFF
CDR3 length: 17
V gene: TRBV28
clone size: few
D gene: TRBD1
J gene: TRBJ2-2

CDR3 DNA: TGTGCCAGCAGCTTAGGCGGAAGCTCTGGAAACACCATATATTTT
CDR3 protein: CASSLGGSSGNTIYF
CDR3 length: 15
V gene: TRBV7-3
clone size: NA
D gene: NA
J gene: TRBJ1-3

CDR3 DNA: TGTGCCAGTAGTATCTATCCCGGGGAGACCCAGTACTTC
CDR3 protein: CASSIYPGETQYF
CDR3 length: 13
V gene: TRBV19
clone size: NA
D gene: NA
J gene: TRBJ2-5

CDR3 DNA: TGTGCCAGCAGCGCGGCAGGGGCAAATTATGGCTACACCTTC
CDR3 protein: CASSAAGANYGYTF
CDR3 length: 14
V gene: TRBV5-4
clone size: few
D gene: NA
J gene: TRBJ1-2

CDR3 DNA: TGTGCCAGCAGCAACAGGGAAAGGAGCTCCTACGAGCAGTACTTC
CDR3 protein: CASSNRERSSYEQYF
CDR3 length: 15
V gene: TRBV7-9
clone size: NA
D gene: NA
J gene: TRBJ2-7

CDR3 DNA: TGTGCCAGTAGTTCTCCGTCCCGCGGGCAGCCCCAGCATTTT
CDR3 protein: CASSSPSRGQPQHF
CDR3 length: 14
V gene: TRBV19
clone size: few
D gene: NA
J gene: TRBJ1-5

CDR3 DNA: TGTGCCAGCAGCGCAGGGGGTGCGGGGAGCTCCTACAATGAGCAGTTCTTC
CDR3 protein: CASSAGGAGSSYNEQFF
CDR3 length: 17
V gene: TRBV5-4
clone size: NA
D gene: NA
J gene: TRBJ2-1

CDR3 DNA: TGTGCCAGCAGCCGGTGGAGGGGGCCCTCCGGGTATGGCTACACCTTC
CDR3 protein: CASSRWRGPSGYGYTF
CDR3 length: 16
V gene: TRBV7-9
clone size: once
D gene: TRBD1
J gene: TRBJ1-2

CDR3 DNA: TGTGCCTGGAGCCCCCGGGGGGCGAACACCGGGGAGCTGTTTTTT
CDR3 protein: CAWSPRGANTGELFF
CDR3 length: 15
V gene: TRBV30
clone size: NA
D gene: TRBD2
J gene: TRBJ2-2

CDR3 DNA: TGTGCCAGCAGTTACCTGACAGGGGGTGGCTACGAGCAGTACTTC
CDR3 protein: CASSYLTGGGYEQYF
CDR3 length: 15
V gene: TRBV6-5
clone size: few
D gene: TRBD1
J gene: TRBJ2-7

CDR3 DNA: TGCGCCAGCAGCTTGTCCCAGGGATTACAGGATGAGCAGTTCTTC
CDR3 protein: CASSLSQGLQDEQFF
CDR3 length: 15
V gene: TRBV5-1
clone size: NA
D gene: NA
J gene: TRBJ2-1

CDR3 DNA: TGTGCCAGCAGCTTAGTTTCAGGGGGCGGCGAAAAACTGTTTTTT
CDR3 protein: CASSLVSGGGEKLFF
CDR3 length: 15
V gene: TRBV11-2
clone size: few
D gene: TRBD1
J gene: TRBJ1-4

CDR3 DNA: TGTGCCAGCAGCTTAGCCGTGACAGGGGGTTTAGAGACCCAGTACTTC
CDR3 protein: CASSLAVTGGLETQYF
CDR3 length: 16
V gene: TRBV7-2
clone size: NA
D gene: TRBD1
J gene: TRBJ2-5

CDR3 DNA: TGCGCCAGCAGCTTGGGACAGTTGAATAATTCACCCCTCCACTTT
CDR3 protein: CASSLGQLNNSPLHF
CDR3 length: 15
V gene: TRBV5-1
clone size: few
D gene: NA
J gene: TRBJ1-6

CDR3 DNA: TGTGCCAGCAGGGACACTCAAGAGACCCAGTACTTC
CDR3 protein: CASRDTQETQYF
CDR3 length: 12
V gene: TRBV6-1
clone size: few
D gene: NA
J gene: TRBJ2-5

CDR3 DNA: TGTGCCACCAGCAGAAACCTAGCGGGCTATAGGTCCTACGAGCAGTACTTC
CDR3 protein: CATSRNLAGYRSYEQYF
CDR3 length: 17
V gene: TRBV15
clone size: few
D gene: TRBD2
J gene: TRBJ2-7

CDR3 DNA: TGCAGCGCCCTGGGGGGGGCCTATGGGGAGCTGTTTTTT
CDR3 protein: CSALGGAYGELFF
CDR3 length: 13
V gene: TRBV29-1
clone size: few
D gene: NA
J gene: TRBJ2-2

CDR3 DNA: TGTGCCAGCAGCTCGTGGACAGGCAGCACAGATACGCAGTATTTT
CDR3 protein: CASSSWTGSTDTQYF
CDR3 length: 15
V gene: TRBV5-8
clone size: few
D gene: TRBD1
J gene: TRBJ2-3

CDR3 DNA: TGCACCCTCGAGGGGGAAGCTGAAGCTTTCTTT
CDR3 protein: CTLEGEAEAFF
CDR3 length: 11
V gene: TRBV29-1
clone size: NA
D gene: NA
J gene: TRBJ1-1

CDR3 DNA: TGCGCCAGCAGCCAAGATAACAATACACCCTGGGGCTACACCTTC
CDR3 protein: CASSQDNNTPWGYTF
CDR3 length: 15
V gene: TRBV4-3
clone size: once
D gene: NA
J gene: TRBJ1-2

CDR3 DNA: TGTGCCACCGCAGCCGGGACAGGGAACACCATCTATGGCTACACCTTC
CDR3 protein: CATAAGTGNTIYGYTF
CDR3 length: 16
V gene: TRBV15
clone size: few
D gene: TRBD1
J gene: TRBJ1-2

CDR3 DNA: TGCGCCAGCAGCTTGGAGACAGCACTGGATGGCTACACCTTC
CDR3 protein: CASSLETALDGYTF
CDR3 length: 14
V gene: TRBV5-1
clone size: NA
D gene: NA
J gene: TRBJ1-2

CDR3 DNA: TGTGCCAGCAGCCGACAGTTGAACACTGAAGCTTTCTTT
CDR3 protein: CASSRQLNTEAFF
CDR3 length: 13
V gene: TRBV7-2
clone size: few
D gene: NA
J gene: TRBJ1-1

CDR3 DNA: TGTGCCTGGAGTAACGGGGGGGAGACCCAGTACTTC
CDR3 protein: CAWSNGGETQYF
CDR3 length: 12
V gene: TRBV30
clone size: NA
D gene: TRBD2
J gene: TRBJ2-5

CDR3 DNA: TGTGCCTGGAGTGTACGGGGACAGGGGCTGGGGAAGAACACTGAAGCTTTCTTT
CDR3 protein: CAWSVRGQGLGKNTEAFF
CDR3 length: 18
V gene: TRBV30
clone size: NA
D gene: TRBD1
J gene: TRBJ1-1

CDR3 DNA: TGTGCCAGCAGCCAAGTAGCGGTGCACGGGGAGCTGTTTTTT
CDR3 protein: CASSQVAVHGELFF
CDR3 length: 14
V gene: TRBV14
clone size: few
D gene: NA
J gene: TRBJ2-2

CDR3 DNA: TGCAGCGCTCGAGCGACAGCCGCCAAAAACATTCAGTACTTC
CDR3 protein: CSARATAAKNIQYF
CDR3 length: 14
V gene: TRBV29-1
clone size: many
D gene: NA
J gene: TRBJ2-4

CDR3 DNA: TGTGCCAGCAGTTCCCCAGACAGGAAGAATTCACCCCTCCACTTT
CDR3 protein: CASSSPDRKNSPLHF
CDR3 length: 15
V gene: TRBV7-9
clone size: few
D gene: NA
J gene: TRBJ1-6

CDR3 DNA: TGTGCCAGCAGTTTCCCTAGCGGGGCCTACGAGCAGTACTTC
CDR3 protein: CASSFPSGAYEQYF
CDR3 length: 14
V gene: TRBV28
clone size: NA
D gene: TRBD2
J gene: TRBJ2-7

CDR3 DNA: TGCAGCGTTGACCGGCAGGGGGTGAACACTGAAGCTTTCTTT
CDR3 protein: CSVDRQGVNTEAFF
CDR3 length: 14
V gene: TRBV29-1
clone size: NA
D gene: TRBD1
J gene: TRBJ1-1